This T cell receptor (beta chain) was sequenced in a study of CD8+CD57+ T cells in acquired aplastic anemia. The CDR3 covers 12 residues. Trimming took off 0 bases at V and 5 bases at J, with 6 bases between the two ends. CDR1 is SGHRS, CDR2 YFSETQ, per germline. This clonotype occurred many times. TCR beta VDJ combinations and CDR3 sequences were profiled from genomic DNA. Each CDR3 protein gets one entry after TCRdb re-called the reads with MiXCR. The sample includes 86,000 or so distinct CDR3 sequences, over 35% seen only once; the top ten take 66%. Specimen: sorted CD4+, CD8+, or CD8+CD57+ T cells (not recorded which) from PBMCs. The V and J genes are TRBV5-1 and TRBJ2-7; no clear D gene. The TCR originated in a human donor in good health, serving as a control. DNA for the CDR3: TGCGCCAGCAGCTTGGTTGGGGACGAGCAGTACTTC. Its protein is CASSLVGDEQYF. The complete variable domain, with remaining parts taken from reference TRBV5-1 and TRBJ2-7, reads KAGVTQTPRYLIKTRGQQVTLSCSPISGHRSVSWYQQTPGQGLQFLFEYFSETQRNKGNFPGRFSGRQFSNSRSEMNVSTLELGDSALYLCASSLVGDEQYFGPGTRLTVT.